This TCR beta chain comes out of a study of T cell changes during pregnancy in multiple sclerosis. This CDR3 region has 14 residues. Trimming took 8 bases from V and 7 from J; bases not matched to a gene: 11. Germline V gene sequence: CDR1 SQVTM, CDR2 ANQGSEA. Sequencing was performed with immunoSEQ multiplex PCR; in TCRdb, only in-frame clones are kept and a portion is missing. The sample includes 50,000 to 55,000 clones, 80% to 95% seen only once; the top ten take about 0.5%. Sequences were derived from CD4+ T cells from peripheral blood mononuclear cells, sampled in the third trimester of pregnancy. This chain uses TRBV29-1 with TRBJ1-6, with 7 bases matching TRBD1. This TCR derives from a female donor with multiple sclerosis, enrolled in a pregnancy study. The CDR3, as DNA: TGCAGCATATACGGTCCAGGGGGGAATTCACCCCTCCACTTT. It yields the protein CSIYGPGGNSPLHF. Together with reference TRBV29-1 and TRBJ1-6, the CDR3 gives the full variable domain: SAVISQKPSRDICQRGTSLTIQCQVDSQVTMMFWYRQQPGQSLTLIATANQGSEATYESGFVIDKFPISRPNLTFSTLTVSNMSPEDSSIYLCSIYGPGGNSPLHFGNGTRLTVT.